This T cell receptor beta chain stems from a study of STAT5B mutations in CD4+ large granular lymphocyte leukemia. Study at large: Healthy donors showed HLA-associated enrichment of the CDR3 'QG' motif. General study findings and limits: 25% of private leukemic clonotypes occurred rarely in other patients' non-leukemic repertoires. Compared with healthy controls (2/35), patient top clones favored TRBV06 (8/27).

Buffy coats from healthy blood donors served as controls. This CDR3 region has 17 residues. Trimming left V 0 bases short and J 0 bases short, with 12 bases between. The germline V gene encodes CDR1 SGHRS and CDR2 YFSETQ. TCRdb keeps only in-frame clones here, not all; method: immunoSEQ multiplex PCR. In the table there are fewer than 45,000 clones, about four fifths of which are singletons. Comment on this clone: Its antigen is not known.

The V gene is TRBV5-1, the J gene TRBJ2-2; D is possibly TRBD1 (6 bases). The receptor comes from a human donor in good health. Sequenced material: CD4+ T cells from blood buffy coats. Here the CDR3 reads CASSLVPTGANTGELFF. In DNA form, the CDR3 reads TGCGCCAGCAGCTTGGTGCCGACAGGAGCGAACACCGGGGAGCTGTTTTTT.